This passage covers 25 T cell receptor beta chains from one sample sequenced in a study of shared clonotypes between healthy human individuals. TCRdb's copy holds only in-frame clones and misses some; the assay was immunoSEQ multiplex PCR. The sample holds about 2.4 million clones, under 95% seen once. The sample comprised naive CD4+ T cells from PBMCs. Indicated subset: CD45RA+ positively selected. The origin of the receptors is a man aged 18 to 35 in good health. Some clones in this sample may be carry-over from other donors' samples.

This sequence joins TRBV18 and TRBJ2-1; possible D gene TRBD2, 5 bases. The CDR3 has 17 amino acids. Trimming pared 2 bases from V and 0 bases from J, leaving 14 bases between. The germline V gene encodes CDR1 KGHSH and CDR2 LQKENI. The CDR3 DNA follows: TGTGCCAGCTCACCATCTCTCGAGCGGTACTCCTACAATGAGCAGTTCTTC. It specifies CASSPSLERYSYNEQFF.

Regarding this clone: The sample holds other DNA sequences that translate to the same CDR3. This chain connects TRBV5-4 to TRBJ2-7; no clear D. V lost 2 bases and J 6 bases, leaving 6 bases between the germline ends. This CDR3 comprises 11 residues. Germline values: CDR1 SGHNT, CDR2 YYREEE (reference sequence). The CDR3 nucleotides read TGTGCCAGCAGCTTAGCCAGCGAGCAGTACTTC. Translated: CASSLASEQYF.

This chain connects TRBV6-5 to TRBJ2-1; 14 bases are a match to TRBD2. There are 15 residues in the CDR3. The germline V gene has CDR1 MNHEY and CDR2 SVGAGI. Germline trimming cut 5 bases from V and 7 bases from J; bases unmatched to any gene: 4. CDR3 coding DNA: TGTGCCAGCAGTGCCGGGACTAGCGGGAGTAATGAGCAGTTCTTC. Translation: CASSAGTSGSNEQFF.

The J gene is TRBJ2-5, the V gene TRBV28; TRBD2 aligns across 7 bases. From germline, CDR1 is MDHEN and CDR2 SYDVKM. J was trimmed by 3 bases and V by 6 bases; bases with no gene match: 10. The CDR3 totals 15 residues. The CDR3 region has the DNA TGTGCCAGCAGACTCCGGGGAGGGACCAAAGAGACCCAGTACTTC. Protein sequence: CASRLRGGTKETQYF.

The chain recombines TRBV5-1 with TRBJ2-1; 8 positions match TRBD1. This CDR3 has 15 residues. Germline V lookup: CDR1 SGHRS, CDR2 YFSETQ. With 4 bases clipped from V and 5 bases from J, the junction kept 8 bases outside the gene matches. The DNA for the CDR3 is TGCGCCAGCAGCAACCGAGACAGGGGTAACAATGAGCAGTTCTTC. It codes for CASSNRDRGNNEQFF.

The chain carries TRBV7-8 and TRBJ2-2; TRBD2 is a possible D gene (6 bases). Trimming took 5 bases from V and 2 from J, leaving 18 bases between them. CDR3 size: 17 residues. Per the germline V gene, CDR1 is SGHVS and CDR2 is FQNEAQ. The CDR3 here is CASSPRGAGDNTGELFF. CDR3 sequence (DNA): TGTGCCAGCAGCCCCCGCGGAGCGGGTGATAACACCGGGGAGCTGTTTTTT.

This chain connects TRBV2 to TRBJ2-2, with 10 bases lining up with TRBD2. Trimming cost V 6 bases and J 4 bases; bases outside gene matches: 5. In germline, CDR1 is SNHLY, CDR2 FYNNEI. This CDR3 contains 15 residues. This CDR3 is CASRGSGRATGELFF. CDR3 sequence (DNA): TGTGCCAGCAGGGGGAGCGGGAGGGCCACCGGGGAGCTGTTTTTT.

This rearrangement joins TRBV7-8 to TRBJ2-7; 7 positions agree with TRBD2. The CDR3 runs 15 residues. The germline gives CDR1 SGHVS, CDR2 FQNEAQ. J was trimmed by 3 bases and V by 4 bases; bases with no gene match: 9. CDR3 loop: CASSWAGTGGYEQYF. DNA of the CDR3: TGTGCCAGCAGCTGGGCCGGGACGGGGGGCTACGAGCAGTACTTC.

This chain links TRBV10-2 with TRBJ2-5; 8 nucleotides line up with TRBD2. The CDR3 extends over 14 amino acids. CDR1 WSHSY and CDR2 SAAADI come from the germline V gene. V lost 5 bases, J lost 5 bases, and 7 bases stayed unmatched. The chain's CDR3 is CASSLQGGRETQYF. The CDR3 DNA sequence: TGCGCCAGCAGTTTGCAGGGCGGGAGGGAGACCCAGTACTTC.

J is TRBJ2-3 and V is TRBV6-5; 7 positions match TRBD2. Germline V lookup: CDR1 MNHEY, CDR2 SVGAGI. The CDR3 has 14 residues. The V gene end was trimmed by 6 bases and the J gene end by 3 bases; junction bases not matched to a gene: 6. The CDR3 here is CASSGTIETDTQYF. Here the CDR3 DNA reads TGTGCCAGCAGCGGGACTATCGAGACAGATACGCAGTATTTT.

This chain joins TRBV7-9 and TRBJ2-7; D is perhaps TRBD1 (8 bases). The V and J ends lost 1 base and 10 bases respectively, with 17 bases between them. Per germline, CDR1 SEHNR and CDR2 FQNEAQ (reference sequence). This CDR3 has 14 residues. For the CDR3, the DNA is TGTGCCAGCAGCTTAGGGGCACAGGGGGGGGTACAGTACTTC. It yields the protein CASSLGAQGGVQYF.

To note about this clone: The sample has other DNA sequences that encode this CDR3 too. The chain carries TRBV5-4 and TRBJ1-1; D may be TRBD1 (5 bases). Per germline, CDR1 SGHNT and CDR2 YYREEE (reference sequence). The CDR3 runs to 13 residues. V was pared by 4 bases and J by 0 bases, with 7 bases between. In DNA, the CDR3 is TGTGCCAGCAGCCCACAGGTGAACACTGAAGCTTTCTTT. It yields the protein CASSPQVNTEAFF.

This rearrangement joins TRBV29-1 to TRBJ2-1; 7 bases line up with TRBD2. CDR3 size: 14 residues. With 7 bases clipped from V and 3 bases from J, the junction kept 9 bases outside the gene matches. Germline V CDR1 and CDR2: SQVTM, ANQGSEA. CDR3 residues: CSAAKTSSYNEQFF. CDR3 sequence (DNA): TGCAGCGCTGCGAAGACTAGCAGCTACAATGAGCAGTTCTTC.

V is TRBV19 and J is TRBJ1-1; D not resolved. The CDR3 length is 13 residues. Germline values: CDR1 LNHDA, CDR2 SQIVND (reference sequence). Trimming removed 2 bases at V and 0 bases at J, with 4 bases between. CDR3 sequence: CASSIIVNTEAFF. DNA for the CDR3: TGTGCCAGTAGTATAATAGTGAACACTGAAGCTTTCTTT.

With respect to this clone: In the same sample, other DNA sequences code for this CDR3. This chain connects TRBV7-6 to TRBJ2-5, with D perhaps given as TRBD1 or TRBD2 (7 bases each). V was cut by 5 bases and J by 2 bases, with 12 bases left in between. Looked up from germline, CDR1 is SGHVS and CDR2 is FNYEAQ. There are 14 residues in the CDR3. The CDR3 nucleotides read TGTGCCAGCAGCAGCGGGACAGCGCAAGAGACCCAGTACTTC. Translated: CASSSGTAQETQYF.

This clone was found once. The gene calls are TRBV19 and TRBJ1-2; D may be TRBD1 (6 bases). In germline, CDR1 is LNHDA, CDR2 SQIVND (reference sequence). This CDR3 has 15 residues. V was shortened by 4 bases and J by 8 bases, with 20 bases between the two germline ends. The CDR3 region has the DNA TGTGCCAGTAGTAAACAACCTTGGACAGTTGGGGGCTACACCTTC. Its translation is CASSKQPWTVGGYTF.

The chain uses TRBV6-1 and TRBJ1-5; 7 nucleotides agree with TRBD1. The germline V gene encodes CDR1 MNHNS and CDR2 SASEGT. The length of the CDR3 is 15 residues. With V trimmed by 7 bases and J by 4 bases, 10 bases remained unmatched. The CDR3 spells CASNERGTDNQPQHF. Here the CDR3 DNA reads TGTGCCAGCAACGAGCGCGGGACAGATAATCAGCCCCAGCATTTT.

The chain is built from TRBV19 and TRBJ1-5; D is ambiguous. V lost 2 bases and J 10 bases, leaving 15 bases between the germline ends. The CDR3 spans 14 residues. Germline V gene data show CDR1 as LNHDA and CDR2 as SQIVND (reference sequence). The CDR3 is CASSIKKGGSPQHF. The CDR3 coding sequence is TGTGCCAGTAGTATAAAAAAGGGTGGTTCACCCCAGCATTTT.

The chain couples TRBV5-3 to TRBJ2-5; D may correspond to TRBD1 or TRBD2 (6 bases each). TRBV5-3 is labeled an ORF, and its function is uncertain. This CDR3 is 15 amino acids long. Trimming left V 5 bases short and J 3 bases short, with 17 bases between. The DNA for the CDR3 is TGTGCCAGAAGTTGGCGGGACATGGAAAAAGAGACCCAGTACTTC. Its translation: CARSWRDMEKETQYF.

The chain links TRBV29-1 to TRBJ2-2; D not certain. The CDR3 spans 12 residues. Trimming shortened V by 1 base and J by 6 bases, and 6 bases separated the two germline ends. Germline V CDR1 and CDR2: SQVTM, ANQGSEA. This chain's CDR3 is CSVEVEAGELFF. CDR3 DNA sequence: TGCAGCGTTGAAGTTGAGGCCGGGGAGCTGTTTTTT.

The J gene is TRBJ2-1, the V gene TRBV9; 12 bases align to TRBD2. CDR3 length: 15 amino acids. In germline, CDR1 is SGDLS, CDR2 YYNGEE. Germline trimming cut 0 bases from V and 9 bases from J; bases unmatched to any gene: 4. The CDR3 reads CASSVVTSGSPEQFF. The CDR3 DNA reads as TGTGCCAGCAGCGTAGTGACTAGCGGGAGCCCTGAGCAGTTCTTC. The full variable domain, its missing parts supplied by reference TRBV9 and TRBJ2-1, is DSGVTQTPKHLITATGQRVTLRCSPRSGDLSVYWYQQSLDQGLQFLIQYYNGEERAKGNILERFSAQQFPDLHSELNLSSLELGDSALYFCASSVVTSGSPEQFFGPGTRLTVL.

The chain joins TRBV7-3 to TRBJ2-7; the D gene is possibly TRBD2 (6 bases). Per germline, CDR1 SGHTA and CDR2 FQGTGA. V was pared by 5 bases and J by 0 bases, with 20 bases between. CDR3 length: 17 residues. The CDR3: CASSPYLRRDYSYEQYF. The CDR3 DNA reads TGTGCCAGCAGCCCCTATCTTAGGCGGGATTACTCCTACGAGCAGTACTTC.

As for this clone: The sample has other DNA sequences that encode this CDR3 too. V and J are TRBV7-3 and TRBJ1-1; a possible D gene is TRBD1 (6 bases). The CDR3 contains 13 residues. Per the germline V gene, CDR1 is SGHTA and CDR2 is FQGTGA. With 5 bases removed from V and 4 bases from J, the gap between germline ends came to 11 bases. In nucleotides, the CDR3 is TGTGCCAGCAGCCCAGGGGTCGGCACTGAAGCTTTCTTT. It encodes CASSPGVGTEAFF.

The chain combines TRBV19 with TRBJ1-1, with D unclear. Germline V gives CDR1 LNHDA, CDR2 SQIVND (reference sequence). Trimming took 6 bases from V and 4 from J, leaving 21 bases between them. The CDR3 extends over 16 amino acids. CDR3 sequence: CASSTERRAGSTEAFF. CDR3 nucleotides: TGTGCCAGTAGCACAGAGAGGAGGGCGGGCAGCACTGAAGCTTTCTTT.

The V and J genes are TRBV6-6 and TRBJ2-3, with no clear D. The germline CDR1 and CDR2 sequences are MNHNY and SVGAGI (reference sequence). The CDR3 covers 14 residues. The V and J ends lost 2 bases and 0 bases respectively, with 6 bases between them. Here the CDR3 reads CASSYKKSTDTQYF. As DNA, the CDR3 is TGTGCCAGCAGTTACAAGAAGAGCACAGATACGCAGTATTTT.